This T cell receptor (beta chain) is from a study of metastatic and nonmetastatic thyroid tumors. TCRdb re-called clones from the PCR reads using MiXCR. The top ten clones hold roughly 10% of a sample with 15,000 to 20,000 clones, approximately 30% of them seen once. This clone was seen ten or more times. Not a single patient had been given any form of treatment at any point before undergoing thyroid surgery. The sequenced sample was blood. This receptor was identified in a female donor with papillary thyroid cancer or a benign thyroid nodule (not recorded which). Some clones in this sample may be carry-over from other donors' samples.

CDR3: CASSLEGQRTKNIQYF. CDR3 sequence (DNA): TGTGCCAGCAGCTTAGAAGGACAGAGGACCAAAAACATTCAGTACTTC. V usage is TRBV7-2 and J usage is TRBJ2-4; perhaps TRBD1 as D (6 bases). V lost 1 base to trimming and J lost 2 bases, with 12 bases between them. From germline, CDR1 is SGHTA and CDR2 FQGNSA. This CDR3 region has 16 residues.